This T cell receptor beta chain is from a study of yellow fever vaccine responses in identical twins. MiXCR, run by TCRdb on the RT-PCR reads, gives a single entry per CDR3 protein. This table holds about 4,700 distinct CDR3 sequences, roughly nine tenths found once. Looked up from germline, CDR1 is SQVTM and CDR2 is ANQGSEA. This CDR3 has 14 residues. V lost 0 bases to trimming and J lost 8 bases; unmatched junction nucleotides: 8. V gene TRBV29-1 combines with J gene TRBJ2-7, with 9 positions matching TRBD2. The sequenced sample was T cells from blood (PBMCs), unsorted or a sorted subset (not recorded which), obtained before or after yellow fever vaccination (not recorded which). The clonotype was recovered from a woman aged 18 to 35 who received the yellow fever vaccine. The DNA for the CDR3 is TGCAGCGTTGAAGATCACCTGGGGACTAGCCAGCAGTACTTC. Translating gives CSVEDHLGTSQQYF.